Included here is one TCR beta chain sequence, with context. Germline V gene data show CDR1 as SEHNR and CDR2 as FQNEAQ (reference sequence). V dropped 5 bases and J dropped 0 bases, with 4 bases sitting between them. The CDR3 contains 12 residues. The sample comes from a study of cytomegalovirus exposure and HLA in healthy donors. The table came from immunoSEQ multiplex PCR; TCRdb's copy has only in-frame clones and leaves some out. Here the sample spans around 300,000 clones, 70% to 90% being singletons. The donors were part of the validation cohort, which consisted of under 150 subjects and was separate from the first cohort of 600 to 850 subjects.

The sequenced sample was PBMCs. The chain has TRBV7-9 and TRBJ1-2, with unresolved D. The sequence was collected from a woman aged 18-29 years in good health and CMV-seronegative. The CDR3 sequence: CASSPANYGYTF. CDR3 coding DNA: TGTGCCAGCAGCCCAGCTAACTATGGCTACACCTTC. Combining the CDR3 with reference TRBV7-9 and TRBJ1-2 gives the whole variable domain DTGVSQNPRHKITKRGQNVTFRCDPISEHNRLYWYRQTLGQGPEFLTYFQNEAQLEKSRLLSDRFSAERPKGSFSTLEIQRTEQGDSAMYLCASSPANYGYTFGSGTRLTVV.